These 17 T cell receptor beta chains were sequenced from one sample in a study of blood T cell repertoires in COVID-19. This table comes from immunoSEQ multiplex PCR, and its TCRdb copy is limited to in-frame clones, with some not included. The data show under 80,000 clones, around 87% seen once. The sample taken for sequencing was peripheral blood. The origin of the receptors is a human donor in a cohort sampled during active COVID-19.

This clone was observed a few times. The CDR3 DNA is TGTGCCAGCAGTTACTCGCGTCCGAGCATGAACACTGAAGCTTTCTTT. As protein: CASSYSRPSMNTEAFF. The V call is TRBV6-5, the J call TRBJ1-1, with D unclear. Germline V CDR1 and CDR2: MNHEY, SVGAGI. The V gene lost 0 bases and the J gene lost 0 bases, with 11 bases spanning the gap. The CDR3 totals 16 residues.

This rearrangement joins TRBV9 to TRBJ2-1; 12 bases are shared with TRBD2. V lost 4 bases to trimming and J lost 6 bases; unmatched junction nucleotides: 5. Germline CDR1 reads SGDLS; CDR2 reads YYNGEE. This CDR3 spans 15 amino acids. For the CDR3, the DNA is TGTGCCAGCAGCATTACTAGCGGGGGGTTCAATGAGCAGTTCTTC. It specifies CASSITSGGFNEQFF.

The CDR3 DNA reads as TGTGCCAGCAGGCCTAACAGGGTCTCCTACGAGCAGTACTTC. This codes for CASRPNRVSYEQYF. The rearrangement joins TRBV6-5 to TRBJ2-7, with D perhaps matching TRBD1 (6 bases). Germline V gene sequence: CDR1 MNHEY, CDR2 SVGAGI. The CDR3 is 14 amino acids. The V and J ends lost 6 bases and 0 bases respectively, with 12 bases between them.

This clone was seen a few times. This chain uses TRBV7-7 with TRBJ1-5; D is undetermined. V gave up 0 bases and J gave up 2 bases, with 14 bases separating them. The CDR3 is 17 amino acids. Germline values: CDR1 SSHAT, CDR2 FNYEAQ (reference sequence). The CDR3 nucleotides read TGTGCCAGCAGCTTAGCGGGCGGGGTTGTAGGCAATCAGCCCCAGCATTTT. Translated, it gives CASSLAGGVVGNQPQHF.

The CDR3 sequence is CASSYSARTEAFF. The CDR3 DNA sequence: TGTGCCAGCAGTTACTCGGCTAGGACTGAAGCTTTCTTT. The chain uses TRBV6-2 or TRBV6-3 and TRBJ1-1; D gene uncertain. CDR1 is MNHEY, CDR2 SVGEGT, per germline. Trimming took off 0 bases at V and 5 bases at J, with 7 bases between the two ends. The CDR3 is made up of 13 amino acids.

DNA of the CDR3: TGTGCCAGCAGCTTAGGTAGGGTGGACTCAAATGAGCAGTTCTTC. This codes for CASSLGRVDSNEQFF. This chain links TRBV7-9 with TRBJ2-1, with D possibly TRBD2 on 5 matching bases. The V end was cut by 1 base, the J end by 7 bases, with 14 bases between. The length of the CDR3 is 15 residues. Looked up from germline, CDR1 is SEHNR and CDR2 is FQNEAQ (reference sequence).

The count of this clone is one. The CDR3 loop reads CASSPGTVYGYTF. The DNA for the CDR3 is TGTGCCAGCAGTCCCGGGACAGTCTATGGCTACACCTTC. The rearrangement uses TRBV6-5 and TRBJ1-2; 7 bases fit TRBD1. Germline V CDR1 and CDR2: MNHEY, SVGAGI. The V gene end was trimmed by 5 bases and the J gene end by 4 bases; junction bases not matched to a gene: 4. The CDR3 covers 13 residues.

V is TRBV10-3 and J is TRBJ1-2; TRBD1 agrees at 8 bases. CDR3 length: 14 residues. The V and J ends lost 6 bases and 2 bases, in that order; junction bases with no gene match: 5. In germline, CDR1 is ENHRY, CDR2 SYGVKD. The CDR3 sequence: CAISPGGENYGYTF. Written as DNA, the CDR3 is TGTGCCATCAGCCCAGGGGGCGAAAACTATGGCTACACCTTC.

The rearrangement uses TRBV6-5 and TRBJ1-5; 9 nucleotides line up with TRBD1. The ends lost 6 bases at V and 5 bases at J; junction bases unmatched: 8. The germline gives CDR1 MNHEY, CDR2 SVGAGI. The CDR3 contains 15 residues. The CDR3 loop is CASSGGQGLHQPQHF. The CDR3 DNA reads as TGTGCCAGCAGCGGAGGACAGGGGCTCCATCAGCCCCAGCATTTT.

The chain employs TRBV24-1 and TRBJ1-5; D unresolved. V was trimmed by 0 bases and J by 5 bases, leaving 19 bases between them. CDR3 size: 18 residues. Germline CDR1 and CDR2: KGHDR and SFDVKD. The CDR3 loop reads CATSDLPHPGGQDQPQHF. In nucleotides, the CDR3 is TGTGCCACCAGTGATTTGCCTCATCCGGGAGGTCAGGATCAGCCCCAGCATTTT.

Only a few counts were recorded for this clone. V usage is TRBV28 and J usage is TRBJ1-5, with D tentatively TRBD1 (6 bases). Trimming cost V 2 bases and J 0 bases, with 11 bases left between them. The CDR3 extends over 16 amino acids. Germline V lookup: CDR1 MDHEN, CDR2 SYDVKM. CDR3 region: CASSLQPGDSNQPQHF. The DNA of the CDR3 is TGTGCCAGCAGTTTACAACCAGGGGATAGCAATCAGCCCCAGCATTTT.

The V gene is TRBV6-5, the J gene TRBJ1-2, with 8 bases that match TRBD1. The length of the CDR3 is 14 residues. The V gene's germline CDR1 is MNHEY and CDR2 SVGAGI. V lost 10 bases, J lost 3 bases, and 10 bases stayed unmatched. The CDR3 sequence: CAITRDRSDYGYTF. The CDR3 coding sequence is TGTGCCATCACCCGGGACAGGTCGGACTATGGCTACACCTTC.

The rearrangement joins TRBV19 to TRBJ2-7; 7 bases are shared with TRBD2. CDR1 and CDR2 from the germline V gene are LNHDA and SQIVND (reference sequence). The CDR3 has 15 amino acids. Trimming cost V 3 bases and J 3 bases; bases outside gene matches: 8. CDR3 protein: CASSIFFAGVYEQYF. In nucleotides, the CDR3 is TGTGCCAGTAGTATTTTCTTTGCGGGAGTCTACGAGCAGTACTTC.

The chain employs TRBV18 and TRBJ2-5, with D tentatively TRBD2 (6 bases). Germline CDR1 KGHSH, CDR2 LQKENI. CDR3 length equals 16 residues. The V end lost 2 bases, the J end lost 2 bases, and 15 bases lay between the germline ends. The CDR3 loop is CASSPVTGTLQETQYF. CDR3 DNA sequence: TGTGCCAGCTCACCAGTCACCGGGACTTTACAAGAGACCCAGTACTTC.

The rearrangement joins TRBV29-1 to TRBJ2-1; weak D call: TRBD1 (5 bases). CDR1 is SQVTM, CDR2 ANQGSEA, per germline. The CDR3 loop spans 14 amino acids. V lost 4 bases and J 0 bases, leaving 10 bases between the germline ends. The CDR3 bases are TGCAGCGTTGTAGGGGCTAGCTCCTACAATGAGCAGTTCTTC. It translates to CSVVGASSYNEQFF.

The V call is TRBV18, the J call TRBJ2-7; D is uncertain. Germline V CDR1 and CDR2: KGHSH, LQKENI. The CDR3 extends over 14 amino acids. V lost 2 bases and J 2 bases, leaving 10 bases between the germline ends. The CDR3 sequence is CASSPGSGPYEQYF. The CDR3 bases are TGTGCCAGCTCACCAGGGTCAGGCCCCTACGAGCAGTACTTC.

This chain connects TRBV2 to TRBJ2-5, with 10 bases identical to TRBD2. CDR3 length equals 15 residues. V gave up 4 bases and J gave up 2 bases; unmatched junction bases: 4. CDR1 is SNHLY and CDR2 is FYNNEI in the germline V gene. In DNA form, the CDR3 reads TGTGCCAGCAGTGGTAATAGCGGGGGGCAAGAGACCCAGTACTTC. Translation: CASSGNSGGQETQYF.